Below, one TCR beta chain is given with its context. This clone's antigen is unknown. The junction shows a germline mismatch at one end, possibly a read error. What this sample's time point label stands for: newly diagnosed GD, antithyroid drugs for less than 3 months. RNA was extracted from PBMCs in TRIzol for both TCR sequencing and RNA sequencing. The diagnosis of Graves' disease followed American Thyroid Association guidelines. Recruitment of patients was carried out at an endocrinology department in Xi'an, China. Each patient gave 7 to 9.5 milliliters of peripheral blood, collected in an EDTA anticoagulant tube. PBMCs were isolated by Ficoll Paque Plus density gradient separation without further T cell sorting. RNA quality was checked with an Agilent 2100 Bioanalyzer and agarose gel, and concentration with a NanoDrop 2000. The data were obtained in a study of regulatory T cells in long-lasting Graves disease (dated by TCRdb to 2020 to 2022). Background on the whole study: In the newly diagnosed Graves' disease group, patients had been taking antithyroid drugs for less than 3 months. The study was registered as a clinical trial and conducted in China. A total of around 33 samples underwent TCR sequencing, from some 13 patients with persistent Graves' disease and approximately 20 patients with newly diagnosed Graves' disease. Persistent Graves' disease patients were compared with newly diagnosed Graves' disease patients by peripheral blood TCR sequencing and RNA sequencing. Here is what the overall study found, with its caveats: Only the TCR beta chain was sequenced and analyzed. The authors noted that the small sample size was a limitation that may lower accuracy. Persistent disease showed preferential use of TRBV28, TRBJ1-2 and TRBJ2-5, whereas newly diagnosed disease favored TRBV20-1 and TRBJ2-1. Persistent Graves' disease patients showed lower TCR Shannon entropy and fewer highly expanded clones than newly diagnosed patients, suggesting clonal expansion. Patients with persistent disease shared more public clonotypes (around 2,500) than newly diagnosed patients did (roughly 970). Because the primary lesion, thyroid tissue, could not be accessed, the study looked at peripheral blood alone.

Receptors were amplified or captured by multiplex PCR. TCRdb shows the sequencer as Illumina HiSeq 4000. iRepertoire HTBI primers and Arm-PCR amplification of CDR3 regions were used to construct TCR beta libraries. Before sequencing, the PCR products underwent gel purification. The study's processing was this. Across samples, about 63 TRBV and roughly 13 TRBJ segments were identified and used for gene usage analysis of CDR3 amino acid clonotypes. COPE and FqMerger were used to merge the filtered high-quality paired reads into contigs. BLAST was used to align contigs to IMGT TRBV, TRBD and TRBJ reference genes, with CDR3 defined following IMGT. Any clonotype with a frequency above 0.1% was classified as a highly expanded clone. Repertoire diversity was measured by Shannon entropy, and V-J evenness by the Gini coefficient. Clonotypes shared by more than one individual were considered public. TCRdb trimmed public reads at Q25 via fastp, called clones via MiXCR and kept in-frame beta chains. Duplicate CDR3 protein sequences are folded into a single record with the most common DNA and genes. TCRdb, not the original authors, processed these V and J calls. A total of 350,000 to 500,000 distinct CDR3 sequences appear in this sample, about 15% of them only once. About 10% of the sample lies in the top ten.

Taken from cysteine to phenylalanine, the CDR3 has 20 residues. CDR3 DNA is the only sequence kept; it has 60 bases, read in frame from the first base. CDR1 is given as MDHEN and CDR2 as SYDVKM, both from the germline V gene. These same records also appear under a second study, on T cells in Graves' hyperthyroidism and ophthalmopathy. The second study's paper adds: Stable Graves' hyperthyroidism was defined as the absence of progression to ophthalmopathy over 18 months of follow-up. Hyperthyroidism patients were aged 18 to 65 years and newly diagnosed, with disease duration of less than 2 months. Exclusion was applied to patients with uncontrolled infections, other autoimmune diseases, pregnancy or lactation. Diagnoses were established on the basis of clinical symptoms, serum thyroxine and TRAb, thyroid ultrasound, and orbital computed tomography. The TCR CDR3 was subjected to a first round of RT-PCR using the HTBI primer set and the Qiagen OneStep RT-PCR kit. Blood samples also contained most of the expanded thyroid clonotypes (frequency above 0.001), which suggests that blood repertoires may reflect thyroid immune responses. In cross-validation, a model built on a 13 V-J signature told ophthalmopathy apart from stable hyperthyroidism with 85% to 90% sensitivity and approximately 84% specificity, and in testing the same model reached 80%/75%. In validation, the model predicted progression to ophthalmopathy with approximately 71% sensitivity and about 73% specificity, a median of approximately 6.5 months before onset. To identify distinguishing TCR V-J signatures, a discovery cohort of around 98 patients was used, comprising some 45 with Graves' ophthalmopathy and 57 with stable Graves' hyperthyroidism. An independent validation cohort of some 18 hyperthyroidism patients and about 15 patients who later progressed to ophthalmopathy tested prospective prediction of ophthalmopathy. The approximately 98 discovery patients were randomly divided into training and test sets at a 7:3 ratio. The study also compared thyroid tissue and blood T-cell repertoires from several Graves' hyperthyroidism patients. After blood sampling, hyperthyroidism patients were treated with methimazole at a starting dose of 30 mg daily, and ophthalmopathy patients were treated with high-dose intravenous methylprednisolone. Libraries were constructed in a second round of multiplex PCR, after which size selection and purification were carried out. Sequencing of the libraries was done on an Illumina HiSeq2000 using paired-end 100 bp reads. Raw data were processed with SOAPnuke, discarding reads with adapters, uncalled bases, mean Phred below 15, or no exact constant-primer or identifier match. High-quality paired reads were merged using COPE v1.2.5, and each unique nucleotide sequence was defined as a clonotype. MiTCR v1.1 was used to align clonotypes to the IMGT TRBV, TRBD and TRBJ reference segments. The analysis was restricted to V-J combinations with a frequency above 0.0001, which together covered just over 98% of the repertoires. A TCS score was defined as the ratio of F50 (clonal expansion) to E x V (chaos), with BLOSUM62-based TCRdist applied between CDR3 peptides within each V-J. Welch's t-statistics and random forest reduced 500 to 650 V-J features to roughly 13, which were used in a naive Bayes classifier (R e1071). Sample size was not statistically predetermined, and investigators were not blinded to group allocation. The paper describes TCR Vbeta CDR3 sequencing of 120 to 150 peripheral blood samples, made up of about 41 ophthalmopathy patients, roughly 80 hyperthyroidism patients and 17 progressor patients.

This specimen was peripheral blood mononuclear cells (PBMCs), taken at new diagnosis, from a patient treated with antithyroid drugs. This receptor chain uses TRBV28 and TRBJ2-1, with TRBD2 identical over 10 junction bases. The receptor was derived from a woman in her twenties or thirties with Graves disease. Donor details come from another sample of the same person, matched by shared clones. CDR3 loop: CASSSPTVQKREGPYNGQFF. The bases read TGTGCCAGCAGTTCCCCCACCGTCCAAAAGCGGGAGGGCCCCTACAATGGGCAGTTCTTC.